The present T cell receptor (beta chain) was sequenced within a study of T cell responses to AZD1222 COVID-19 vaccine. Study results and limitations: A reported finding is that nearly half of spike-specific TCRs target unmutated variant regions.

CDR3 length: 12 residues. Trimming took off 4 bases at V and 9 bases at J, with 13 bases between the two ends. In germline, CDR1 is SQVTM, CDR2 ANQGSEA. As concerns this clone: Antigen: not known.

The data were produced by immunoSEQ multiplex PCR, yet TCRdb's version contains in-frame clones alone and is incomplete. The sample shows roughly 120,000 clones, approximately 90% of them seen only once. This chain uses TRBV29-1 with TRBJ2-1; maybe TRBD2 (6 bases). The receptor's source is an adult in good health. Sequenced here: peripheral blood, sampled on day 0 of AZD1222 vaccination. CDR3 in DNA: TGCAGCGTTGGAGGGGTCGGGGGTGAGCAGTTCTTC. Translated, it gives CSVGGVGGEQFF.